Listed here is a single T cell receptor beta chain. This record belongs to a study of blood T cell repertoires in COVID-19. For the study at large: The United States, Italy and Spain supplied acute and convalescent COVID-19 samples. T cells, B-cell-depleted T cells, or PBMCs provided the cDNA or gDNA that served as material.

Original data processing: Amplification of reference gene primers was used by the study to estimate nucleated cell counts. The method was immunoSEQ multiplex PCR; TCRdb's version includes in-frame clones alone and lacks a portion of them. The V and J calls and clone size come from that table; D and trimming were worked out from the DNA. The sample records tens of thousands of clones, 90% being singletons. There are 18 residues in the CDR3. After removal of 5 bases from V and 3 bases from J, the junction contained 15 bases not matched to a gene. Germline V gene sequence: CDR1 MNHEY, CDR2 SVGEGT. Patients of the Seattle cohort, enrolled during active infection, were followed longitudinally.

This chain uses TRBV6-2 or TRBV6-3 with TRBJ2-1; 8 positions agree with TRBD2. The material sequenced was peripheral blood. This TCR was sampled from a man aged 50-60 years with COVID-19, enrolled during active disease. The CDR3 bases are TGTGCCAGCAGTACCCCCGGGGGGGCGGGAGTTGGCTACAATGAGCAGTTCTTC. Translation gives CASSTPGGAGVGYNEQFF.